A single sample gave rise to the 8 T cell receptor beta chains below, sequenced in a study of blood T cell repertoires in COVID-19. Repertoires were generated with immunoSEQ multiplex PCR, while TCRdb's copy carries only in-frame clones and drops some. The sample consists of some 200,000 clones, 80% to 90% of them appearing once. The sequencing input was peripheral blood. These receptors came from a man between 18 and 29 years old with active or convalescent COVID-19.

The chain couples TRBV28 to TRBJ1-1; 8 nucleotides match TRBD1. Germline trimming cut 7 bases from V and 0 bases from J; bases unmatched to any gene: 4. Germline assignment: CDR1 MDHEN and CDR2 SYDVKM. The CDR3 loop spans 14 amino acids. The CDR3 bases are TGTGCCAGCAAGGGACAGGTCATGAACACTGAAGCTTTCTTT. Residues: CASKGQVMNTEAFF.

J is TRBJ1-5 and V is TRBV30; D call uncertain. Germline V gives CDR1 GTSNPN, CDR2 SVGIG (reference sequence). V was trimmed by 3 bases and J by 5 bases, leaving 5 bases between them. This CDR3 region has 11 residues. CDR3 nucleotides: TGTGCCTGGAGAGGAGATCAGCCCCAGCATTTT. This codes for CAWRGDQPQHF.

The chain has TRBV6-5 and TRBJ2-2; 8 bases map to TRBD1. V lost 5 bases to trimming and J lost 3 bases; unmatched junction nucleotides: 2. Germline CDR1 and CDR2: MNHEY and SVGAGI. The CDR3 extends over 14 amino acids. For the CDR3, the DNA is TGTGCCAGCAGTAACAGGGGGGACACCGGGGAGCTGTTTTTT. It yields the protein CASSNRGDTGELFF.

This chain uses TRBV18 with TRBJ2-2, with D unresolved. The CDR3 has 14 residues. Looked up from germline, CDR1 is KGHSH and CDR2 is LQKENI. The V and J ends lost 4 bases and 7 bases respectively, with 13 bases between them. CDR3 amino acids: CASSLQGERGELFF. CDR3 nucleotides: TGTGCCAGCTCACTACAAGGAGAGCGCGGGGAGCTGTTTTTT.

CDR3 sequence reads: CASNPGTGGPRGLSPLHF. The DNA for the CDR3 is TGTGCCAGCAACCCGGGGACAGGGGGACCCCGAGGGCTTTCACCCCTCCACTTT. V and J are TRBV21-1 and TRBJ1-6; the D segment call TRBD1 is taken from the table without a DNA check. TRBV21-1 is a documented pseudogene. This CDR3 is built from 18 residues.

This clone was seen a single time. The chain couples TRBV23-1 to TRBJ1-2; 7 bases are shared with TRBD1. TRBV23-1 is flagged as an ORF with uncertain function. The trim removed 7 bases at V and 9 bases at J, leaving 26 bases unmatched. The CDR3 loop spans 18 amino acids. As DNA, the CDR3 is TGCGCCAGCACTCCCATCGAGGACAGGACCACACTGGCTACGAGCTACACCTTC. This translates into CASTPIEDRTTLATSYTF.

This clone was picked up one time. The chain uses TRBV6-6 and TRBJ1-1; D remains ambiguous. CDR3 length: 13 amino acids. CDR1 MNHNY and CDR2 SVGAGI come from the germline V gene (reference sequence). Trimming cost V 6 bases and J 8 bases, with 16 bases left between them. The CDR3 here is CASRTINTVEAFF. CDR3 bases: TGTGCCAGCAGAACCATTAACACCGTAGAAGCTTTCTTT.

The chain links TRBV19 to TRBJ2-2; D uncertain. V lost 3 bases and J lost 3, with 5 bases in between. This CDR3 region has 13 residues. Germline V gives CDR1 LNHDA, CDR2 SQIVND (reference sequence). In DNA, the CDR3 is TGTGCCAGTAGTATCAGGCACACCGGGGAGCTGTTTTTT. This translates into CASSIRHTGELFF.